This T cell receptor beta chain emerged from a study of identical twins. In this sample, this clonotype turned up a few times. Antigen specificity is unknown. Overall study findings and caveats: The analysis was cross-sectional rather than longitudinal within donors.

MiXCR, applied by TCRdb to the 5' RACE reads, yields one record per CDR3 protein. The sample lists 1.5 million to 2 million distinct CDR3 sequences, around a third occurring once. The receptor was isolated from a newborn girl in good health. The sample consisted of cord blood.

This CDR3 is CASSALTSGRANSYEQYF. The CDR3 nucleotides read TGTGCCAGCAGCGCCTTGACTAGCGGGAGGGCCAACTCCTACGAGCAGTACTTC. The chain is built from TRBV5-6 and TRBJ2-7; 14 bases align to TRBD2. The germline V gene encodes CDR1 SGHDT and CDR2 YYEEEE. The CDR3 covers 18 residues. Trimming removed 4 bases from V and 0 bases from J; junction bases left unmatched: 9.